The 13 T cell receptor beta chains given below trace back to one sample, sequenced in a study of regulatory T cells in long-lasting Graves disease. As to time point: newly diagnosed GD, antithyroid drugs for less than 3 months. PBMC RNA was the source of the TCR library. According to the study, TCR beta libraries were built with iRepertoire HTBI primers and CDR3-region Arm-PCR. Each CDR3 protein gets one entry after TCRdb re-called the multiplex PCR reads with MiXCR. The sample records 400,000 to 550,000 distinct CDR3 sequences, about a sixth being singletons. These data also formed part of another study, on T cells in Graves' hyperthyroidism and ophthalmopathy.

The specimen was peripheral blood mononuclear cells (PBMCs), collected at new diagnosis, from a patient treated with antithyroid drugs. These receptor sequences come from a woman between 18 and 29 years old with Graves disease.

The gene calls are TRBV14 and TRBJ2-5, with 12 bases matching TRBD2. Per the germline V gene, CDR1 is SGHDN and CDR2 is FVKESK. There are 16 residues in the CDR3. V shed 4 bases, J shed 4 bases, and the junction held 7 bases outside the gene matches. In DNA form, the CDR3 reads TGTGCCAGCAGCCGGCTAGCGGGAGGGTCGCGAGAGACCCAGTACTTC. Translation: CASSRLAGGSRETQYF.

On this clonotype itself: Just one base apart from a much larger clone, this may be a read error. The chain uses TRBV28 and TRBJ1-1; no clear D. The CDR3 totals 12 residues. The V gene's germline CDR1 is MDHEN and CDR2 SYDVKM. The CDR3 here is CASTPAWTEALF. Here the CDR3 DNA reads TGTGCCAGCACCCCCGCTTGGACTGAAGCTCTCTTT. Variable domain in full (rest from reference TRBV28 and TRBJ1-1): DVKVTQSSRYLVKRTGEKVFLECVQDMDHENMFWYRQDPGLGLRLIYFSYDVKMKEKGDIPEGYSVSREKKERFSLILESASTNQTSMYLCASTPAWTEALFGQGTRLTVV.

This clonotype showed up just a few times. The rearrangement joins TRBV7-2 to TRBJ1-5; D gene unclear. This CDR3 region has 16 residues. Germline loops: CDR1 SGHTA, CDR2 FQGNSA. The V end was cut by 4 bases, the J end by 1 base, with 14 bases between. DNA for the CDR3: TGTGCCAGCAGCTCGGGATTCGCCCGGAGCAATCAGCCCCAGCATTTT. This translates into CASSSGFARSNQPQHF.

As to this clonotype: This may be a read error: a much more frequent sequence differs by one nucleotide. This chain uses TRBV6-2 or TRBV6-3 with TRBJ2-3; D not resolved. The CDR3 contains 14 residues. V lost 5 bases and J lost 2, with 11 bases in between. Germline V gene data show CDR1 as MNHEY and CDR2 as SVGEGT. The CDR3 sequence: CASSVNSSTDTQYF. CDR3 bases: TGTGCCAGCAGTGTAAACAGCTCCACAGATACGCAGTATTTT.

On this clonotype itself: The junction differs from germline at one of its ends, possibly a read error. This chain links TRBV9 with TRBJ2-7; 11 bases are a match to TRBD2. Germline assignment: CDR1 SGDLS and CDR2 YYNGEE. CDR3 length: 15 residues. The CDR3 nucleotides are TGTGCCAGCAGCGGCACTAGCGGGGGATTCTACGAGCAGTGCTTC. This gives the protein CASSGTSGGFYEQCF.

On this clonotype: Given a much more abundant clone one base away, this may be a read error. The chain carries TRBV3-1 and TRBJ2-7; TRBD2 aligns across 11 bases. The V segment lost 7 bases and the J segment 4 bases; nucleotides outside the gene matches: 6. CDR3 length: 14 amino acids. The germline V gene encodes CDR1 LGHDT and CDR2 YNNKEL (reference sequence). The CDR3 DNA reads as TGTGCCAGCATCCGTAGACTAGCGGGATACGAGCAGTACTTC. Amino acid sequence: CASIRRLAGYEQYF.

This clonotype was counted only a few times. The V call is TRBV20-1, the J call TRBJ1-5; tentative D call: TRBD1 (5 bases). The CDR3 is 16 residues long. CDR1 and CDR2 from the germline V gene are DFQATT and SNEGSKA (reference sequence). With 5 bases removed from V and 6 bases from J, the gap between germline ends came to 23 bases. CDR3 in DNA: TGCAGTGCTGGAGCCGATTCGAGGGGTAGGAGTCAGCCCCAGCATTTT. Its protein product is CSAGADSRGRSQPQHF.

The V gene is TRBV5-1, the J gene TRBJ2-2, with D hard to call. V lost 1 base and J lost 3, with 10 bases in between. The CDR3 consists of 15 residues. Germline V gives CDR1 SGHRS, CDR2 YFSETQ. The CDR3 DNA reads as TGCGCCAGCAGCTTGCAAGTGTCTGACACCGGGGAGCTGTTTTTT. As protein: CASSLQVSDTGELFF.

This clonotype has at least ten counts. The chain combines TRBV11-2 with TRBJ2-7, with no clear D. The V end lost 5 bases, the J end lost 2 bases, and 10 bases lay between the germline ends. The CDR3 runs 13 residues. Germline values: CDR1 SGHAT, CDR2 FQNNGV. CDR3 nucleotides: TGTGCCAGCAGCCACTCCCGTACCTACGAGCAGTACTTC. Translation gives CASSHSRTYEQYF.

In this sample, this clonotype turned up a few times. The chain joins TRBV6-4 to TRBJ2-2, with 11 nucleotides matching TRBD1. Per the germline V gene, CDR1 is MRHNA and CDR2 is SNTAGT. V was clipped by 6 bases and J by 3 bases; unmatched bases: 6. The CDR3 is 16 amino acids. CDR3 coding DNA: TGTGCCAGCAGCTACGGACAGGGGGCGTACACCGGGGAGCTGTTTTTT. Translation: CASSYGQGAYTGELFF.

This clonotype was seen ten or more times. The chain couples TRBV27 to TRBJ1-2; 10 nucleotides agree with TRBD1. Germline values: CDR1 MNHEY, CDR2 SMNVEV (reference sequence). The CDR3 is 15 residues long. With 3 bases clipped from V and 7 bases from J, the junction kept 8 bases outside the gene matches. The CDR3 protein is CASSLTGTGAGGYTF. CDR3 sequence (DNA): TGTGCCAGCAGTTTGACCGGGACAGGGGCTGGTGGCTACACCTTC.

This clonotype was seen repeatedly, ten times or more. The rearrangement links TRBV5-1 to TRBJ2-5; D gene unclear. Germline V gives CDR1 SGHRS, CDR2 YFSETQ. CDR3 length: 14 residues. Trimming cost V 4 bases and J 0 bases, with 10 bases left between them. CDR3 protein: CASSLQRNQETQYF. In nucleotides, the CDR3 is TGCGCCAGCAGCCTACAGAGGAACCAAGAGACCCAGTACTTC.

CDR3 protein: CSAREGGSRSNEQFF. CDR3 DNA: TGCAGCGCCCGAGAGGGGGGAAGCAGGAGCAATGAGCAGTTCTTC. This chain uses TRBV29-1 with TRBJ2-1; D possibly uses TRBD1 or TRBD2 (6 bases each). From germline, CDR1 is SQVTM and CDR2 ANQGSEA. Trimming shortened V by 7 bases and J by 6 bases, and 22 bases separated the two germline ends. The CDR3 length is 15 residues.